The 8 T cell receptor beta chains presented below share a single source sample, sequenced in a study of blood T cells in healthy people across ages. It was with a sample-barcoded 5' primer and a J-beta primer mix that a second PCR of about 6 to 12 cycles was run. TCRdb re-derived calls from the 5' RACE reads in MiXCR, one entry per CDR3 protein. Among around 2 million distinct CDR3 sequences, more than 35% were seen once, and the ten largest hold approximately 22%. Sequencing was performed on blood. Every receptor here comes from a human donor in good health.

CDR3 residues: CSARERTDGEAFF. The CDR3 DNA reads as TGCAGTGCTAGAGAGCGGACAGATGGTGAAGCTTTCTTT. The chain carries TRBV20-1 and TRBJ1-1, with a weak D call TRBD1 (6 bases). CDR1 DFQATT and CDR2 SNEGSKA come from the germline V gene (reference sequence). The CDR3 length is 13 residues. Trimming removed 0 bases at V and 7 bases at J, with 12 bases between.

This clonotype was observed a few times. This chain connects TRBV7-3 to TRBJ1-2; no clear D. Germline V gene sequence: CDR1 SGHTA, CDR2 FQGTGA. This CDR3 spans 16 amino acids. V lost 0 bases and J lost 7, with 18 bases in between. The CDR3 DNA sequence: TGTGCCAGCAGCTTAACTGGGCCGACCCCCCTAGGTGGCTACACCTTC. Translated, it gives CASSLTGPTPLGGYTF. Full variable domain (outside the CDR3, taken from reference TRBV7-3 and TRBJ1-2): GAGVSQTPSNKVTEKGKYVELRCDPISGHTALYWYRQSLGQGPEFLIYFQGTGAADDSGLPNDRFFAVRPEGSVSTLKIQRTERGDSAVYLCASSLTGPTPLGGYTFGSGTRLTVV.

The rearrangement links TRBV12-3 or TRBV12-4 to TRBJ1-6; 8 bases line up with TRBD1. V shed 7 bases and J 9 bases; nucleotides not matched to a gene: 11. The CDR3 is made up of 15 amino acids. Written as DNA, the CDR3 is TGTGCCAGCAACTATGGGAGGACAGGGTTTTCACCCCTCCACTTT. The encoded protein is CASNYGRTGFSPLHF.

The chain links TRBV7-9 to TRBJ2-7; TRBD1 matches at 7 bases. Looked up from germline, CDR1 is SEHNR and CDR2 is FQNEAQ (reference sequence). V gave up 3 bases and J gave up 6 bases; unmatched junction bases: 8. This CDR3 comprises 14 residues. The DNA for the CDR3 is TGTGCCAGCAGCTTGAATAACAGGGGCGGCGAGCAGTACTTC. Translating gives CASSLNNRGGEQYF.

The gene calls are TRBV5-6 and TRBJ2-5; D could derive from TRBD1 or TRBD2 (5 bases each). Germline CDR1 reads SGHDT; CDR2 reads YYEEEE. The CDR3 consists of 14 residues. Trimming pared 6 bases from V and 4 bases from J, leaving 16 bases between. The chain's CDR3 is CASTEDGAGETQYF. For the CDR3, the DNA is TGTGCCAGCACTGAGGACGGGGCAGGAGAGACCCAGTACTTC.

The J gene is TRBJ2-5, the V gene TRBV12-3 or TRBV12-4, with D hard to call. V lost 1 base and J lost 5, with 11 bases in between. The CDR3 runs to 14 residues. CDR3 protein: CASSLGGSWETQYF. As DNA, the CDR3 is TGTGCCAGCAGTTTAGGCGGTAGCTGGGAGACCCAGTACTTC.

This clonotype was counted between two and nine times. The rearrangement joins TRBV9 to TRBJ2-1, with 9 nucleotides matching TRBD2. This CDR3 comprises 19 residues. Per germline, CDR1 SGDLS and CDR2 YYNGEE. The V segment lost 0 bases and the J segment 4 bases; nucleotides outside the gene matches: 14. CDR3 sequence (DNA): TGTGCCAGCAGCGTAGATCCCACCGGGACTAGCACTAAGTACAATGAGCAGTTCTTC. Its translation is CASSVDPTGTSTKYNEQFF.

This clonotype has a handful of counts. The rearrangement links TRBV20-1 to TRBJ1-1; no clear D. Germline values: CDR1 DFQATT, CDR2 SNEGSKA (reference sequence). V was cut by 0 bases and J by 8 bases, with 16 bases left in between. The CDR3 covers 14 residues. The CDR3 DNA reads TGCAGTGCTAGAGATCTCGGTTATTCCCGAGAAGCTTTCTTT. This sequence encodes CSARDLGYSREAFF.